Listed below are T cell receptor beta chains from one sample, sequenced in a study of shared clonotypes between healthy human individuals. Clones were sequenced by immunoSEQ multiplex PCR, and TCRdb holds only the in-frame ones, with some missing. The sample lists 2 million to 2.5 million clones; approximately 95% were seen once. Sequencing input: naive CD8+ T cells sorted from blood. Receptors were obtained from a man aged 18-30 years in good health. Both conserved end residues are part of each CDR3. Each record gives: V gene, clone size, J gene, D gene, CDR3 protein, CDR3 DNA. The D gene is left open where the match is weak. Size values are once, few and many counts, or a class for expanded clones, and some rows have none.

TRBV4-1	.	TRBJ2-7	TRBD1	CASSQVKGGGEQYF	TGCGCCAGCAGCCAAGTGAAAGGGGGCGGCGAGCAGTACTTC
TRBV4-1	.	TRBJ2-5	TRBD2	CASSQVWLAEETQYF	TGCGCCAGCAGCCAAGTGTGGCTAGCGGAAGAGACCCAGTACTTC
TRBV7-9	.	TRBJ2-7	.	CASSLGTETYEQYF	TGTGCCAGCAGCTTAGGGACCGAAACCTACGAGCAGTACTTC
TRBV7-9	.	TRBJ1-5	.	CASSGDSNQPQHF	TGTGCCAGCAGTGGGGATAGCAATCAGCCCCAGCATTTT
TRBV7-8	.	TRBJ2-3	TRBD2	CASSQGGSDTQYF	TGTGCCAGCAGCCAGGGAGGGTCAGATACGCAGTATTTT
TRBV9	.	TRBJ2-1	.	CASSVVGGALGNEQFF	TGTGCCAGCAGCGTAGTAGGGGGGGCCCTCGGCAATGAGCAGTTCTTC
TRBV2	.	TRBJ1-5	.	CASRTGQYSNQPQHF	TGTGCCAGCCGAACAGGACAGTATAGCAATCAGCCCCAGCATTTT
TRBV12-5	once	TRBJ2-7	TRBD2	CASGWGGYEQYF	TGTGCTAGTGGATGGGGGGGATACGAGCAGTACTTC
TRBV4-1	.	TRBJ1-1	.	CASSPRDGNTEAFF	TGCGCCAGCAGTCCCCGGGACGGAAACACTGAAGCTTTCTTT
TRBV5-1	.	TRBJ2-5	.	CASSPWAGGEETQYF	TGCGCCAGCAGTCCCTGGGCTGGGGGAGAAGAGACCCAGTACTTC
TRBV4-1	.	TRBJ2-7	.	CASSHDLTGLSYEQYF	TGCGCCAGCAGCCACGACCTCACAGGGCTCTCCTACGAGCAGTACTTC
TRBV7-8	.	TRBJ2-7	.	CASSFRVSYEQYF	TGTGCCAGCAGCTTTAGGGTTTCCTACGAGCAGTACTTC
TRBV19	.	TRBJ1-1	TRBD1	CASSIVFEQGADTEAFF	TGTGCCAGTAGTATAGTGTTCGAGCAGGGGGCGGACACTGAAGCTTTCTTT
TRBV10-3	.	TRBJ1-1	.	CAISHRDEGNTEAFF	TGTGCCATCAGTCACAGGGACGAGGGGAACACTGAAGCTTTCTTT
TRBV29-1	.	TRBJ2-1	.	CSGLLAPYNEQFF	TGCAGCGGCCTTCTAGCCCCCTACAATGAGCAGTTCTTC
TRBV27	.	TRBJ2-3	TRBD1	CASSSEGARGTDTQYF	TGTGCCAGCAGTTCTGAGGGGGCGCGGGGCACAGATACGCAGTATTTT